The 5 T cell receptor beta chains below all came from one sample that was sequenced in a study of cytomegalovirus exposure and HLA in healthy donors. It was with 60 Vbeta and 13 Jbeta primers that the PCR ran. The protocol was immunoSEQ multiplex PCR, while the TCRdb copy is restricted to in-frame clones and leaves out a portion. The repertoire includes about 90,000 clones, approximately 65% of them detected once, and about 2.1% sits in the top ten. Sequencing was carried out using PBMCs. The source of these receptors is a man aged 25 to 40 in good health and CMV-seronegative.

The chain couples TRBV5-6 to TRBJ2-7, with D tentatively TRBD2 (6 bases). V was trimmed by 1 base and J by 3 bases, leaving 8 bases between them. Looked up from germline, CDR1 is SGHDT and CDR2 is YYEEEE. CDR3 length: 13 amino acids. CDR3 amino acids: CASSLWGVYEQYF. The CDR3 DNA reads TGTGCCAGCAGCTTGTGGGGGGTCTACGAGCAGTACTTC.

This clone came up a few times. This CDR3 is also generated by other DNA sequences in the sample. The chain links TRBV7-3 to TRBJ1-1; unclear D gene. The CDR3 is 13 amino acids. Germline V gene lookup returns CDR1 SGHTA and CDR2 FQGTGA. The V and J ends lost 5 bases and 2 bases respectively, with 9 bases between them. The CDR3 loop reads CASSRSQNTEAFF. In nucleotides, the CDR3 is TGTGCCAGCAGCCGAAGCCAAAACACTGAAGCTTTCTTT. Together with reference TRBV7-3 and TRBJ1-1, the CDR3 gives the full variable domain: GAGVSQTPSNKVTEKGKYVELRCDPISGHTALYWYRQSLGQGPEFLIYFQGTGAADDSGLPNDRFFAVRPEGSVSTLKIQRTERGDSAVYLCASSRSQNTEAFFGQGTRLTVV.

The V and J genes are TRBV7-6 and TRBJ2-3, with D unresolved. The CDR3 has 14 amino acids. The germline V and J ends were trimmed by 4 bases and 0 bases, with 8 bases remaining between them. From germline, CDR1 is SGHVS and CDR2 FNYEAQ. The CDR3 DNA is TGTGCCAGCAGCTCCCCTCCCAGCACAGATACGCAGTATTTT. The encoded protein is CASSSPPSTDTQYF.

The rearrangement uses TRBV29-1 and TRBJ1-2, with 8 positions matching TRBD1. Trimming removed 7 bases from V and 4 bases from J; junction bases left unmatched: 8. The germline V gene encodes CDR1 SQVTM and CDR2 ANQGSEA. The CDR3 loop spans 13 amino acids. CDR3 DNA: TGCAGCGCCGACCCCGGGACAGGCTATGGCTACACCTTC. The encoded protein is CSADPGTGYGYTF.

The chain links TRBV27 to TRBJ2-7; 12 bases are a match to TRBD2. The germline gives CDR1 MNHEY, CDR2 SMNVEV (reference sequence). The CDR3 has 15 amino acids. J lost 4 bases, V lost 5 bases, and 6 bases had no gene match. CDR3 loop: CASSPGLAGRYEQYF. The CDR3 nucleotides are TGTGCCAGCAGTCCGGGACTAGCGGGTCGGTACGAGCAGTACTTC.